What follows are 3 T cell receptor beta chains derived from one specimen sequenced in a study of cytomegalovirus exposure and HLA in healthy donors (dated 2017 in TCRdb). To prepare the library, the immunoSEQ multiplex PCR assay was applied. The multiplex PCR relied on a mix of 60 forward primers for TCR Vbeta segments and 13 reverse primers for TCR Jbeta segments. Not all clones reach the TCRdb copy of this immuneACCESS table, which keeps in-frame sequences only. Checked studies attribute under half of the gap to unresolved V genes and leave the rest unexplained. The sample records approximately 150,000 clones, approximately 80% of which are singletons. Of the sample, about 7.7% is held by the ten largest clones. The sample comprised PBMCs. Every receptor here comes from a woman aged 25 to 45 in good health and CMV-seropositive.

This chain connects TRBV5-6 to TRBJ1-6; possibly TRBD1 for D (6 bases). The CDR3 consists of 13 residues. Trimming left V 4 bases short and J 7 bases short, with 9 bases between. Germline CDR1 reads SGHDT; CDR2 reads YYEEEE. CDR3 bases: TGTGCCAGCAGCCCTCAGGGGAATTCACCCCTCCACTTT. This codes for CASSPQGNSPLHF.

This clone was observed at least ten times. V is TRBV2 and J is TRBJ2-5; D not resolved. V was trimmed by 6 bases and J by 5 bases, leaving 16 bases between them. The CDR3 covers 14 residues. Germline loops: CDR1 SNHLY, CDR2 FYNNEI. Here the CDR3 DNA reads TGTGCCAGCAGCCCCCGTTTTGCCGGGGAGACCCAGTACTTC. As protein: CASSPRFAGETQYF. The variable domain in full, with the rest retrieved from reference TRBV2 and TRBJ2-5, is EPEVTQTPSHQVTQMGQEVILRCVPISNHLYFYWYRQILGQKVEFLVSFYNNEISEKSEIFDDQFSVERPDGSNFTLKIRSTKLEDSAMYFCASSPRFAGETQYFGPGTRLLVL.

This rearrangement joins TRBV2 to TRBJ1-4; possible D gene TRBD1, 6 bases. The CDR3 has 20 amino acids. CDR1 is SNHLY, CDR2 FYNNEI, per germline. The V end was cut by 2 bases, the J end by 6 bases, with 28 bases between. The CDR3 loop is CASSEPLRGISRGGDEKLFF. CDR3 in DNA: TGTGCCAGCAGTGAACCCCTCAGGGGAATCAGCCGGGGCGGCGATGAAAAACTGTTTTTT. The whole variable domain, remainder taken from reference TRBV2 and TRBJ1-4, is EPEVTQTPSHQVTQMGQEVILRCVPISNHLYFYWYRQILGQKVEFLVSFYNNEISEKSEIFDDQFSVERPDGSNFTLKIRSTKLEDSAMYFCASSEPLRGISRGGDEKLFFGSGTQLSVL.